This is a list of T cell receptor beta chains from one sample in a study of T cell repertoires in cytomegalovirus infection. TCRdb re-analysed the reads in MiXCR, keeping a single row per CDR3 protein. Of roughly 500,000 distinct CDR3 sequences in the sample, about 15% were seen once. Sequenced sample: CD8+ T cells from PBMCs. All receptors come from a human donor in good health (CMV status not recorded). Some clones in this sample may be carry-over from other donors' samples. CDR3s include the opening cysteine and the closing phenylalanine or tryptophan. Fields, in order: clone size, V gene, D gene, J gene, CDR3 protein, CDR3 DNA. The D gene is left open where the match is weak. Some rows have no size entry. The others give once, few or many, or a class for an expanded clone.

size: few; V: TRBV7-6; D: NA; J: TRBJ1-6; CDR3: CASRSEGFGSPLHF; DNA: TGTGCCAGCAGATCCGAGGGGTTCGGTTCACCCCTCCACTTT
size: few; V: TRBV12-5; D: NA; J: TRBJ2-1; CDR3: CASGPSSNEQFF; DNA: TGTGCTAGTGGTCCGAGCTCCAATGAGCAGTTCTTC
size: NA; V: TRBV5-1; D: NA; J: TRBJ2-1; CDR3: CASSWGLEPRSYNEQFF; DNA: TGCGCCAGCAGCTGGGGACTGGAACCGCGCTCCTACAATGAGCAGTTCTTC
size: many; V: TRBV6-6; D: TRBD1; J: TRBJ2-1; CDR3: CASSEQGTNEQFF; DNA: TGTGCCAGCAGCGAACAGGGGACCAATGAGCAGTTCTTC
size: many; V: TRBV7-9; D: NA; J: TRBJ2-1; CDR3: CATRGDNEQFF; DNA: TGTGCCACCAGAGGGGACAATGAGCAGTTCTTC
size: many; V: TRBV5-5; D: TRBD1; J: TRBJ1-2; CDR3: CASSGTDPNYGYTF; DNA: TGTGCCAGCAGCGGGACAGATCCGAACTATGGCTACACCTTC
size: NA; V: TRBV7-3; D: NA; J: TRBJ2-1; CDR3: CASSFGFSSYNEQFF; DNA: TGTGCCAGCAGCTTCGGCTTTAGCTCCTACAATGAGCAGTTCTTC
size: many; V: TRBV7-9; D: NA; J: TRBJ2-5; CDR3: CASSPYRGALGETQYF; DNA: TGTGCCAGCAGCCCCTATCGAGGAGCTCTCGGGGAGACCCAGTACTTC
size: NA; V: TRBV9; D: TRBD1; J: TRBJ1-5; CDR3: CASSERDSINQPQHF; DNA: TGTGCCAGCAGCGAGCGGGACAGCATCAATCAGCCCCAGCATTTT
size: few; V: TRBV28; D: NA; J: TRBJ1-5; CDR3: CASSLRPSGGPLLPQHF; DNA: TGTGCCAGCAGTTTGCGCCCCTCCGGAGGGCCTCTGCTTCCCCAGCATTTT
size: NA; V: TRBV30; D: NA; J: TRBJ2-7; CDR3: CAWSVGGHEQYF; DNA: TGTGCCTGGAGTGTCGGGGGCCACGAGCAGTACTTC
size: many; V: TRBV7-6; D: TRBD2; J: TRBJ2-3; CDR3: CASSPTSGPFKDTQYF; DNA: TGTGCCAGCAGCCCGACTAGCGGGCCCTTCAAGGATACGCAGTATTTT
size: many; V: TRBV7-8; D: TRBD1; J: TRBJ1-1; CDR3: CASSLAGQSLTEAFF; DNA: TGTGCCAGCAGCCTGGCGGGACAGTCGTTAACTGAAGCTTTCTTT
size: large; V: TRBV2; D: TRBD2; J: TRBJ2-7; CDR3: CASHGTSAPYRYEQYF; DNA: TGTGCCAGCCACGGAACTAGCGCTCCATACCGGTACGAGCAGTACTTC
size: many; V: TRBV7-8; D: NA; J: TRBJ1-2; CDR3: CASSATSGANYGYTF; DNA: TGTGCCAGCAGCGCCACGTCGGGGGCTAACTATGGCTACACCTTC
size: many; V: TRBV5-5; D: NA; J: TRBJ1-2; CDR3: CASSLERSGGYTF; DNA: TGTGCCAGCAGCTTGGAAAGGTCCGGCGGCTACACCTTC
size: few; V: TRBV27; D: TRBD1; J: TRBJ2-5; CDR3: CASSGQGLGETQYF; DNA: TGTGCCAGCAGTGGACAGGGTCTCGGGGAGACCCAGTACTTC
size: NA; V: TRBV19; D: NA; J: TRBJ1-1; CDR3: CASANRAHTEAFF; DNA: TGTGCCAGTGCAAACAGGGCTCACACTGAAGCTTTCTTT
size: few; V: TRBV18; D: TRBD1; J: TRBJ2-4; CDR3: CASSPGGQGKNIQYF; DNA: TGTGCCAGCTCACCAGGTGGACAGGGAAAAAACATTCAGTACTTC
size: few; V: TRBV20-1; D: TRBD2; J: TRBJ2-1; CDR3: CSAREGLFEQFF; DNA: TGCAGTGCTAGAGAGGGACTATTTGAGCAGTTCTTC
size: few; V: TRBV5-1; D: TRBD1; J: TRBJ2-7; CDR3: CASSVDRGHPYF; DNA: TGCGCCAGCAGCGTCGACAGGGGGCATCCGTACTTC
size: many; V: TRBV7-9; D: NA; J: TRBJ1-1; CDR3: CASSFETGMNTEAFF; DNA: TGTGCCAGCAGCTTCGAAACTGGGATGAACACTGAAGCTTTCTTT
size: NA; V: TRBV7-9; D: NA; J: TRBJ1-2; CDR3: CASSGPGANYGYTF; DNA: TGTGCCAGCAGCGGCCCGGGGGCTAACTATGGCTACACCTTC